These 8 T cell receptor beta chains were all obtained from the same sample, sequenced in a study of blood T cell repertoires in COVID-19. Sequencing was performed with immunoSEQ multiplex PCR; in TCRdb, only in-frame clones are kept and a portion is missing. The data show more than 200,000 clones, around 80% seen once. The sequenced sample consisted of peripheral blood. The receptors originated from a woman older than 75 with COVID-19, enrolled during active disease.

The chain joins TRBV2 to TRBJ2-1; 8 bases map to TRBD2. The CDR3 runs 14 residues. In germline, CDR1 is SNHLY, CDR2 FYNNEI. V gave up 6 bases and J gave up 7 bases; unmatched junction bases: 8. The CDR3 coding sequence is TGTGCCAGCAGCGGGACTAGGGGCAATAATGAGCAGTTCTTC. This sequence encodes CASSGTRGNNEQFF.

This clone was recorded only once. This sequence joins TRBV7-9 and TRBJ1-1; 7 positions match TRBD1. The CDR3 length is 14 residues. Per germline, CDR1 SEHNR and CDR2 FQNEAQ (reference sequence). The J segment lost 10 bases and the V segment lost 5 bases, leaving 13 bases of the junction unmatched. CDR3 sequence: CASSTRTGERGAFF. CDR3 sequence (DNA): TGTGCCAGCAGCACGCGTACAGGGGAGAGGGGAGCTTTCTTT.

CDR3 amino acids: CASSSFTGYGYTF. The DNA of the CDR3 is TGTGCCAGCAGTTCCTTTACTGGCTATGGCTACACCTTC. The rearrangement links TRBV28 to TRBJ1-2, with unresolved D. Germline V gene data show CDR1 as MDHEN and CDR2 as SYDVKM. V shed 4 bases and J shed 4 bases, with 10 bases lying between them. The CDR3 has 13 residues.

The CDR3 nucleotides are TGTGCCTGGAGCAGGGGCGAGAACACCGGGGAGCTGTTTTTT. Translation gives CAWSRGENTGELFF. The chain uses TRBV30 and TRBJ2-2; tentatively, D is TRBD1 (6 bases). The CDR3 is made up of 14 amino acids. CDR1 GTSNPN and CDR2 SVGIG come from the germline V gene (reference sequence). V was pared by 3 bases and J by 1 base, with 9 bases between.

This chain connects TRBV6-5 to TRBJ1-4; maybe TRBD1 (6 bases). The CDR3 extends over 14 amino acids. V shed 6 bases and J shed 4 bases, with 12 bases lying between them. CDR1 MNHEY and CDR2 SVGAGI come from the germline V gene. CDR3 sequence: CASRLQGYNEKLFF. The DNA for the CDR3 is TGTGCCAGCAGGCTACAGGGTTATAATGAAAAACTGTTTTTT.

The chain joins TRBV7-9 to TRBJ1-5; the D gene is possibly TRBD1 (6 bases). The V and J ends lost 5 bases and 7 bases respectively, with 12 bases between them. CDR3 length: 13 residues. Germline CDR1 SEHNR, CDR2 FQNEAQ (reference sequence). This chain's CDR3 is CASSPVGAQPQHF. CDR3 in DNA: TGTGCCAGCAGCCCCGTGGGGGCACAGCCCCAGCATTTT.

The count of this clone is one. The J gene is TRBJ1-5, the V gene TRBV6-2 or TRBV6-3, with no clear D. Germline V lookup: CDR1 MNHEY, CDR2 SVGEGT. The CDR3 is 15 residues long. Trimming stripped 2 bases from V and 9 bases from J, with 17 bases between. CDR3 DNA: TGTGCCAGCAGTTACGCCCGACCAGACTTTTGGCCCCAGCATTTT. Translating gives CASSYARPDFWPQHF.

The chain has TRBV5-1 and TRBJ1-6; 9 nucleotides align to TRBD1. The germline gives CDR1 SGHRS, CDR2 YFSETQ. V shed 7 bases and J 10 bases; nucleotides not matched to a gene: 9. The CDR3 sequence is 14 residues long. For the CDR3, the DNA is TGCGCCAGCCACGCCGGACAGGGGCGCTCACCCCTCCACTTT. Amino acids: CASHAGQGRSPLHF.